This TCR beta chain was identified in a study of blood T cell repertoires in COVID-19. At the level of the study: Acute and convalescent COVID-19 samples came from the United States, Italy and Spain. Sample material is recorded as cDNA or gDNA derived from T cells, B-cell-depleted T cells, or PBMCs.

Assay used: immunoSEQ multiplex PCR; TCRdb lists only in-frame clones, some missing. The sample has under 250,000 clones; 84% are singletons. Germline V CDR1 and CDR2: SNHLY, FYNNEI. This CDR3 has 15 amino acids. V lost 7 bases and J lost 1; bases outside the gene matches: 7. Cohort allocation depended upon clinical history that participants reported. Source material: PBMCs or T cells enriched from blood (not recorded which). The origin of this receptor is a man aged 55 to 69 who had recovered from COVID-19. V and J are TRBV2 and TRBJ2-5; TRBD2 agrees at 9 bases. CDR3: CASTLAGRSQETQYF. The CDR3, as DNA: TGTGCCAGCACACTAGCGGGTCGGTCCCAAGAGACCCAGTACTTC.